This T cell receptor beta chain was documented in a study of blood T cell repertoires in COVID-19. CDR1 and CDR2 from the germline V gene are SGHVS and FQNEAQ. Trimming shortened V by 7 bases and J by 7 bases, and 17 bases separated the two germline ends. The CDR3 covers 15 residues. Assay: immunoSEQ multiplex PCR; the TCRdb copy retains only in-frame clones and omits some. The table lists approximately 52,000 clones, about 90% of them singletons. The material sequenced was peripheral blood. This TCR came from a human donor with active COVID-19. The donor label of this sample is uncertain. J is TRBJ1-6 and V is TRBV7-8; D might be TRBD1 (5 bases). The CDR3 is CASIPPTARNSPLHF. CDR3 nucleotides: TGTGCCAGCATACCCCCGACAGCGAGGAATTCACCCCTCCACTTT.